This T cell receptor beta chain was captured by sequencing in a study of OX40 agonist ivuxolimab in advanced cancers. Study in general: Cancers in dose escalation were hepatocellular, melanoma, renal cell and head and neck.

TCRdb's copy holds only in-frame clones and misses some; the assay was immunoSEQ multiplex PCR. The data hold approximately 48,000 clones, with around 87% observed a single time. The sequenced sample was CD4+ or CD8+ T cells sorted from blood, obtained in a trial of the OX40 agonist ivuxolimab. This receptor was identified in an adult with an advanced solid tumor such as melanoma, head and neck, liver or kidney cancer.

CDR3 nucleotides: TGTGCCAGCAGTTTTCGGACAGGGTTTTATGGCTACACCTTC. This gives the protein CASSFRTGFYGYTF. The chain employs TRBV6-5 and TRBJ1-2; 8 bases align to TRBD1. V gave up 4 bases and J gave up 5 bases; unmatched junction bases: 6. The V gene's germline CDR1 is MNHEY and CDR2 SVGAGI. The CDR3 contains 14 residues.